The 29 T cell receptor beta chains listed next were all sequenced from one sample in a study of control samples from healthy donors and cancer patients. TCRdb's table, derived via immunoSEQ multiplex PCR, lists solely in-frame clones and lacks some. Among some 70,000 clones, around 80% were seen once, and the ten largest hold approximately 15%. Sequenced sample: blood. These receptor sequences come from a man between 60 and 75 years old in good health.

This chain uses TRBV2 with TRBJ1-5; maybe TRBD1 (6 bases). Per germline, CDR1 SNHLY and CDR2 FYNNEI. Trimming took off 4 bases at V and 6 bases at J, with 13 bases between the two ends. This CDR3 has 14 residues. For the CDR3, the DNA is TGTGCCAGCAGTGGGCACAGGGTTGGTCAGCCCCAGCATTTT. It specifies CASSGHRVGQPQHF.

By proportion, this clone is medium-sized (0.01 to 0.1%). As the CDR3 is not closed by the conserved phenylalanine or tryptophan, this likely results from a read error. No DNA is shown, since the ends of the CDR3 on it are uncertain; the CDR3 is the one TCRdb lists. The CDR3 region is CASPPAPPLAD. V and J are TRBV5-4 and TRBJ2-7; the D segment call TRBD2 is taken from the table without a DNA check. Germline assignment: CDR1 SGHNT and CDR2 YYREEE (reference sequence). The CDR3 length is 11 residues, termini included.

The V and J genes are TRBV20-1 and TRBJ1-2; D is ambiguous. Per the germline V gene, CDR1 is DFQATT and CDR2 is SNEGSKA (reference sequence). Trimming took 3 bases from V and 3 from J, leaving 5 bases between them. This CDR3 region has 11 residues. The CDR3 loop reads CSASEDYGYTF. CDR3 DNA sequence: TGCAGTGCTAGTGAGGACTATGGCTACACCTTC.

CDR3 sequence (DNA): TGTGCCAGCACCGAACCAGGGCGCAATGAGCAGTTCTTC. It translates to CASTEPGRNEQFF. V usage is TRBV6-5 and J usage is TRBJ2-1, with D possibly TRBD1 on 5 matching bases. Between the trimmed V and J ends, which lost 7 bases and 6 bases, there was a span of 13 bases. Germline CDR1 and CDR2: MNHEY and SVGAGI. CDR3 size: 13 residues.

V is TRBV5-1 and J is TRBJ1-6; TRBD1 aligns across 10 bases. In germline, CDR1 is SGHRS, CDR2 YFSETQ. The CDR3 has 15 residues. V gave up 4 bases and J gave up 5 bases; unmatched junction bases: 3. The CDR3 DNA reads as TGCGCCAGCAGCGGGGGACAGGGGAATAATTCACCCCTCCACTTT. The encoded protein is CASSGGQGNNSPLHF.

A remark on this clone: The identical CDR3 is also encoded by other nucleotide sequences in the sample. The chain carries TRBV6-5 and TRBJ1-1; D call uncertain. The CDR3 is made up of 12 amino acids. Germline V gene data show CDR1 as MNHEY and CDR2 as SVGAGI. Deletions cut 5 bases from V and 0 bases from J, with 4 bases between. This CDR3 is CASSTMNTEAFF. CDR3 in DNA: TGTGCCAGCAGTACAATGAACACTGAAGCTTTCTTT.

The chain is built from TRBV5-1 and TRBJ2-5, with D maybe TRBD1 (6 bases). V lost 4 bases and J 3 bases, leaving 19 bases between the germline ends. CDR3 size: 16 residues. Germline V gene sequence: CDR1 SGHRS, CDR2 YFSETQ. CDR3 loop: CASSPYAGDLKETQYF. The DNA of the CDR3 is TGCGCCAGCAGCCCCTATGCAGGGGACCTCAAAGAGACCCAGTACTTC.

Turning to this clone: One end of the junction fails to match germline, which may point to a read error. The genes are TRBV30 and TRBJ2-3; the D is unclear. Per the germline V gene, CDR1 is GTSNPN and CDR2 is SVGIG (reference sequence). The CDR3 spans 12 residues. The CDR3 nucleotides read TGTGCCTGGAGTCTCCCTACCGGTACGCGGTATTTT. Translated, it gives CAWSLPTGTRYF.

The chain combines TRBV6-6 with TRBJ2-7; 12 bases match TRBD2. This CDR3 comprises 14 residues. Germline V gene data show CDR1 as MNHNY and CDR2 as SVGAGI (reference sequence). With 7 bases clipped from V and 3 bases from J, the junction kept 4 bases outside the gene matches. CDR3 DNA: TGTGCCAGCACCCTAGCGGGAGGGTTCTACGAGCAGTACTTC. It codes for CASTLAGGFYEQYF.

V usage is TRBV19 and J usage is TRBJ2-1; 11 bases line up with TRBD2. The CDR3 loop spans 14 amino acids. The V and J ends lost 6 bases and 4 bases, in that order; junction bases with no gene match: 2. Germline V CDR1 and CDR2: LNHDA, SQIVND (reference sequence). The CDR3 loop is CASRGLADYNEQFF. The CDR3 DNA reads as TGTGCCAGTAGGGGACTAGCGGATTACAATGAGCAGTTCTTC. Drawing the rest from reference TRBV19 and TRBJ2-1, the complete variable domain is DGGITQSPKYLFRKEGQNVTLSCEQNLNHDAMYWYRQDPGQGLRLIYYSQIVNDFQKGDIAEGYSVSREKKESFPLTVTSAQKNPTAFYLCASRGLADYNEQFFGPGTRLTVL.

The chain recombines TRBV2 with TRBJ1-6; no reliable D call. The CDR3 has 14 amino acids. Trimming took off 8 bases at V and 5 bases at J, with 13 bases between the two ends. CDR1 and CDR2 (germline): SNHLY, FYNNEI. The CDR3 coding sequence is TGTGCCAGCGCCATCACATCGGATAATTCACCCCTCCACTTT. It specifies CASAITSDNSPLHF.

This sequence joins TRBV20-1 and TRBJ1-4, with unresolved D. Germline CDR1 and CDR2: DFQATT and SNEGSKA (reference sequence). Trimming cost V 4 bases and J 8 bases, with 8 bases left between them. This CDR3 has 11 residues. The CDR3 here is CSATEGEKLFF. CDR3 DNA: TGCAGTGCTACAGAAGGGGAAAAACTGTTTTTT.

The chain carries TRBV28 and TRBJ2-2; maybe TRBD1 (6 bases). Trimming removed 1 base at V and 6 bases at J, with 15 bases between. The germline CDR1 and CDR2 sequences are MDHEN and SYDVKM. The CDR3 loop spans 16 amino acids. CDR3 residues: CASSLSYRAPAGELFF. The DNA of the CDR3 is TGTGCCAGCAGTTTATCCTACAGGGCACCCGCCGGGGAGCTGTTTTTT.

The V gene is TRBV28, the J gene TRBJ1-2, with 7 bases lining up with TRBD1. The germline gives CDR1 MDHEN, CDR2 SYDVKM. This CDR3 has 13 amino acids. The J segment lost 7 bases and the V segment lost 5 bases, leaving 7 bases of the junction unmatched. Here the CDR3 reads CASSQQGFVGYTF. CDR3 in DNA: TGTGCCAGCAGTCAACAGGGGTTCGTTGGCTACACCTTC.

As regards this clone: A junction end diverges from the germline sequence, so it may reflect a read error. This sequence joins TRBV6-5 and TRBJ2-2; D is possibly TRBD2 (6 bases). This CDR3 is 11 amino acids long. Germline V lookup: CDR1 MNHEY, CDR2 SVGAGI. Here the CDR3 reads CASRGTGGLFF. DNA for the CDR3: TGTGCCAGCAGGGGCACCGGGGGGCTGTTTTTT.

The gene calls are TRBV19 and TRBJ2-7; 10 bases fit TRBD2. Germline values: CDR1 LNHDA, CDR2 SQIVND (reference sequence). This CDR3 contains 15 residues. The J segment lost 3 bases and the V segment lost 1 base, leaving 3 bases of the junction unmatched. The CDR3 region has the DNA TGTGCCAGTAGTATAGGAGCGGGAGGGAACTACGAGCAGTACTTC. It yields the protein CASSIGAGGNYEQYF. The full variable domain, completed using reference TRBV19 and TRBJ2-7, is DGGITQSPKYLFRKEGQNVTLSCEQNLNHDAMYWYRQDPGQGLRLIYYSQIVNDFQKGDIAEGYSVSREKKESFPLTVTSAQKNPTAFYLCASSIGAGGNYEQYFGPGTRLTVT.

This chain joins TRBV20-1 and TRBJ1-4; D not certain. The length of the CDR3 is 11 residues. Germline V gene data show CDR1 as DFQATT and CDR2 as SNEGSKA (reference sequence). Written as DNA, the CDR3 is TGCGCCGGCTTCGAAAATGAAAAACTGTTTTTT. As protein: CAGFENEKLFF.

This chain connects TRBV29-1 to TRBJ2-1; 11 bases map to TRBD2. V lost 8 bases and J lost 8; bases outside the gene matches: 11. CDR1 and CDR2 (germline): SQVTM, ANQGSEA. This CDR3 is 14 amino acids long. The CDR3 DNA is TGCAGCACCAAAATCGGGACTAGCGGCGATGAGCAGTTCTTC. Residues: CSTKIGTSGDEQFF.

This clone was picked up a small number of times. V is TRBV7-2 and J is TRBJ2-2; D is perhaps TRBD1 (6 bases). From germline, CDR1 is SGHTA and CDR2 FQGNSA. The CDR3 is 15 amino acids. The ends were cut back, 1 base at V and 5 bases at J, with 11 bases in the middle. As DNA, the CDR3 is TGTGCCAGCAGCTTAGACGTGAGGGGGACCGGGGAGCTGTTTTTT. Its protein product is CASSLDVRGTGELFF.

The rearrangement joins TRBV19 to TRBJ2-2, with TRBD1 identical over 9 bases. CDR3 length: 13 amino acids. With 4 bases clipped from V and 9 bases from J, the junction kept 3 bases outside the gene matches. Germline V gene data show CDR1 as LNHDA and CDR2 as SQIVND (reference sequence). The chain's CDR3 is CASSRGQGRELFF. In DNA, the CDR3 is TGTGCCAGTAGTAGGGGACAGGGAAGGGAGCTGTTTTTT. Full variable domain (remainder filled in from reference TRBV19 and TRBJ2-2): DGGITQSPKYLFRKEGQNVTLSCEQNLNHDAMYWYRQDPGQGLRLIYYSQIVNDFQKGDIAEGYSVSREKKESFPLTVTSAQKNPTAFYLCASSRGQGRELFFGEGSRLTVL.

V gene TRBV18 combines with J gene TRBJ1-1; 7 bases are shared with TRBD1. The V segment lost 3 bases and the J segment 0 bases; nucleotides outside the gene matches: 10. This CDR3 is built from 17 residues. Germline CDR1 is KGHSH and CDR2 is LQKENI. The CDR3 loop is CASSPVKRGPLNTEAFF. The CDR3 coding sequence is TGTGCCAGCTCACCCGTAAAAAGGGGGCCCCTGAACACTGAAGCTTTCTTT.

The chain has TRBV19 and TRBJ1-2, with TRBD1 as a possible D gene (6 bases). V lost 4 bases to trimming and J lost 4 bases, with 19 bases between them. The germline V gene encodes CDR1 LNHDA and CDR2 SQIVND (reference sequence). The CDR3 sequence is 16 residues long. CDR3 DNA: TGTGCCAGTAGTAGTTCCGGGACACAAAAACTCTATGGCTACACCTTC. This gives the protein CASSSSGTQKLYGYTF.

This sequence joins TRBV7-2 and TRBJ1-4; maybe TRBD1 (5 bases). Trimming removed 1 base at V and 7 bases at J, with 22 bases between. Germline V gene data show CDR1 as SGHTA and CDR2 as FQGNSA. The CDR3 consists of 18 residues. In nucleotides, the CDR3 is TGTGCCAGCAGCTTAGGAACGTCCAGCGGGGGATCGGGTGAAAAACTGTTTTTT. This translates into CASSLGTSSGGSGEKLFF.

V usage is TRBV19 and J usage is TRBJ2-3, with D uncertain. The CDR3 spans 11 residues. Germline V gene sequence: CDR1 LNHDA, CDR2 SQIVND (reference sequence). Trimming took 4 bases from V and 5 from J, leaving 4 bases between them. The CDR3 is CASSTVDTQYF. The DNA of the CDR3 is TGTGCCAGTAGTACCGTAGATACGCAGTATTTT.

CDR3 nucleotides: TGCGCCAGCAGCCAAGACACTTGGGGCCTGGGCTACACCTTC. Its translation is CASSQDTWGLGYTF. This chain uses TRBV4-3 with TRBJ1-2; weak D call: TRBD1 (5 bases). Germline-derived CDR1 and CDR2 are LGHNA and YSLEER. The V end lost 0 bases, the J end lost 8 bases, and 13 bases lay between the germline ends. The CDR3 is 14 residues long.

V gene TRBV18 combines with J gene TRBJ1-4; 7 positions agree with TRBD1. CDR3 length equals 16 residues. V lost 3 bases, J lost 5 bases, and 9 bases stayed unmatched. Per germline, CDR1 KGHSH and CDR2 LQKENI. The CDR3 DNA follows: TGTGCCAGCTCACCCAGCCGGACAGGTTGGAATGAAAAACTGTTTTTT. This codes for CASSPSRTGWNEKLFF.

V is TRBV6-5 and J is TRBJ2-7; D possibly corresponds to TRBD1 (5 bases). From germline, CDR1 is MNHEY and CDR2 SVGAGI. This CDR3 region has 14 residues. V was pared by 2 bases and J by 5 bases, with 13 bases between. The CDR3 sequence: CASSYGTGLDEQYF. CDR3 bases: TGTGCCAGCAGTTACGGCACAGGCCTCGACGAGCAGTACTTC.

The CDR3 coding sequence is TGTGCCAGTGCGTTGGACAGACAGAACACTGAAGCTTTCTTT. Protein sequence: CASALDRQNTEAFF. The chain employs TRBV7-2 and TRBJ1-1; D may be TRBD1 (6 bases). Trimming removed 9 bases at V and 1 base at J, with 15 bases between. Looked up from germline, CDR1 is SGHTA and CDR2 is FQGNSA. CDR3 length equals 14 residues. Supplemented by reference TRBV7-2 and TRBJ1-1, the full variable domain reads GAGVSQSPSNKVTEKGKDVELRCDPISGHTALYWYRQSLGQGLEFLIYFQGNSAPDKSGLPSDRFSAERTGGSVSTLTIQRTQQEDSAVYLCASALDRQNTEAFFGQGTRLTVV.

The CDR3 DNA follows: TGTGCCAGCTCACCAAACGCCGATTGGGAGCAGTACTTC. Encoded protein: CASSPNADWEQYF. The rearrangement joins TRBV18 to TRBJ2-7; no clear D. Trimming removed 2 bases from V and 7 bases from J, with 12 bases in between. CDR3 length: 13 residues. The germline gives CDR1 KGHSH, CDR2 LQKENI.